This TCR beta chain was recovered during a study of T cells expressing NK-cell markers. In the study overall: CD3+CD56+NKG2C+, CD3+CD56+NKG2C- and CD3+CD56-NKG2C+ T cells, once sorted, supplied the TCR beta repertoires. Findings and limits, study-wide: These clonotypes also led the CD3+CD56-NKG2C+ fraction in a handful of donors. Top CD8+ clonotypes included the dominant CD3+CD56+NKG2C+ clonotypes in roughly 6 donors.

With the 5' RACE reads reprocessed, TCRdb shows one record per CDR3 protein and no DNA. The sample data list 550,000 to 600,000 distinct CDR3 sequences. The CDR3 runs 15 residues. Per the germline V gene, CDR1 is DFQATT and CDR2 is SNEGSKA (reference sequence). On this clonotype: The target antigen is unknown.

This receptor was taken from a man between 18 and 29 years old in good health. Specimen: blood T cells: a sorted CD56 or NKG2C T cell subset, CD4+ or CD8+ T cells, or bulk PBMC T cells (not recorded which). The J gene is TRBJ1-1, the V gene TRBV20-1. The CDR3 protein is CSAMVFLVGRSEAFF.